This passage covers 4 T cell receptor beta chains from one sample sequenced in a study of control samples from healthy donors and cancer patients. Data came from immunoSEQ multiplex PCR; TCRdb stores just in-frame clones and leaves some out. This repertoire shows more than 20,000 clones, roughly four fifths found once; its top ten account for around a quarter. Material for sequencing was PBMCs. All receptors derive from a man between 60 and 70 years old with head and neck cancer.

V and J are TRBV19 and TRBJ1-1; D is unclear. Germline V gives CDR1 LNHDA, CDR2 SQIVND (reference sequence). This CDR3 has 14 amino acids. The V gene lost 4 bases and the J gene lost 1 base, with 10 bases spanning the gap. The CDR3 spells CASSTGLKNTEAFF. The CDR3 DNA sequence: TGTGCCAGTAGTACCGGACTGAAGAACACTGAAGCTTTCTTT.

A word on this clone: The same CDR3 arises from other DNA sequences in this sample as well. The J gene is TRBJ2-1, the V gene TRBV28; a possible D gene is TRBD2 (6 bases). Germline V CDR1 and CDR2: MDHEN, SYDVKM. CDR3 length: 13 amino acids. V lost 2 bases and J 6 bases, leaving 8 bases between the germline ends. CDR3 residues: CASSLRLGNEQFF. The CDR3 coding sequence is TGTGCCAGCAGTTTAAGACTAGGCAATGAGCAGTTCTTC.

The chain carries TRBV11-2 and TRBJ1-2; 7 bases fit TRBD1. The CDR3 loop spans 16 amino acids. With 5 bases clipped from V and 3 bases from J, the junction kept 12 bases outside the gene matches. Looked up from germline, CDR1 is SGHAT and CDR2 is FQNNGV. CDR3 in amino acids: CASSHHRTGKDYGYTF. The CDR3 nucleotides read TGTGCCAGCAGCCACCACCGGACAGGAAAAGACTATGGCTACACCTTC. The full variable domain, rest sourced from reference TRBV11-2 and TRBJ1-2, is EAGVAQSPRYKIIEKRQSVAFWCNPISGHATLYWYQQILGQGPKLLIQFQNNGVVDDSQLPKDRFSAERLKGVDSTLKIQPAKLEDSAVYLCASSHHRTGKDYGYTFGSGTRLTVV.

The chain is built from TRBV28 and TRBJ2-5; D possibly corresponds to TRBD1 (6 bases). CDR3 length: 14 amino acids. CDR1 MDHEN and CDR2 SYDVKM come from the germline V gene. With 9 bases removed from V and 5 bases from J, the gap between germline ends came to 19 bases. In DNA, the CDR3 is TGTGCCAGTCATCCGGGATGGACAGTTGAGACCCAGTACTTC. Its translation is CASHPGWTVETQYF.